The 4 T cell receptor beta chains in this list originate from one sample, sequenced in a study of long-term antiretroviral therapy in people with HIV. Survey-level resolution applied to immunoSEQ assay v3.0. The assay was immunoSEQ multiplex PCR, and TCRdb's table has in-frame clones only and misses some. Of over 20,000 clones in the sample, 65% to 90% are singletons; the top ten hold about 20%. The source material was unsorted PBMCs, sampled 0.1 years before starting antiretroviral therapy. These receptors were collected from a man between 18 and 35 years old with HIV.

This clone showed up just once. The J gene is TRBJ2-7, the V gene TRBV27; either TRBD1 or TRBD2 may supply D (6 bases each). V was shortened by 5 bases and J by 1 base, with 12 bases between the two germline ends. CDR3 length: 14 residues. Germline V gives CDR1 MNHEY, CDR2 SMNVEV (reference sequence). CDR3 DNA sequence: TGTGCCAGCAGTGAGGGGGGCGCTTCCTACGAGCAGTACTTC. This gives the protein CASSEGGASYEQYF.

The CDR3 protein is CASSPGGGELFF. The CDR3 nucleotides are TGTGCCAGCAGCCCAGGCGGAGGGGAGCTGTTTTTT. The gene calls are TRBV6-5 and TRBJ2-2; D unresolved. Germline values: CDR1 MNHEY, CDR2 SVGAGI. Trimming shortened V by 6 bases and J by 8 bases, and 10 bases separated the two germline ends. The CDR3 is made up of 12 amino acids.

This rearrangement joins TRBV29-1 to TRBJ1-2; D gene ambiguous. CDR3 size: 13 residues. V was cut by 2 bases and J by 8 bases, with 15 bases left in between. Germline V CDR1 and CDR2: SQVTM, ANQGSEA. DNA of the CDR3: TGCAGCGTTGAACCCCAGGACGAATCCGGCTACACCTTC. Translation gives CSVEPQDESGYTF. The full variable domain, with the rest looked up from reference TRBV29-1 and TRBJ1-2, is SAVISQKPSRDICQRGTSLTIQCQVDSQVTMMFWYRQQPGQSLTLIATANQGSEATYESGFVIDKFPISRPNLTFSTLTVSNMSPEDSSIYLCSVEPQDESGYTFGSGTRLTVV.

The rearrangement uses TRBV10-1 and TRBJ2-3; 13 bases align to TRBD2. This CDR3 is built from 16 residues. Germline trimming cut 5 bases from V and 6 bases from J; bases unmatched to any gene: 8. The germline V gene encodes CDR1 WNHNN and CDR2 SYGVQD (reference sequence). Here the CDR3 DNA reads TGCGCCAGCAGTCCCTTACTAGCGGGGGGGCCCGATACGCAGTATTTT. It specifies CASSPLLAGGPDTQYF.